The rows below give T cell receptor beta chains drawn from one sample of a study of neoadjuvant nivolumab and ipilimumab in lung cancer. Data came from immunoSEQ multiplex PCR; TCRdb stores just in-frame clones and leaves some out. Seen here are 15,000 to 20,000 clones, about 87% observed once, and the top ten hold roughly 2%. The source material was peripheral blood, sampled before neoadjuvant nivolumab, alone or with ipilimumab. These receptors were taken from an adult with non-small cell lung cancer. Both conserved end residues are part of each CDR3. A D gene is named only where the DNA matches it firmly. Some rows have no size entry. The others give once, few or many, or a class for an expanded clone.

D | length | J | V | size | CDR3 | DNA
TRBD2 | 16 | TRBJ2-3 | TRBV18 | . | CASSRTSGASTDTQYF | TGTGCCAGCTCACGGACTAGCGGAGCTAGCACAGATACGCAGTATTTT
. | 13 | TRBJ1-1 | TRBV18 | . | CASSPGTGTEAFF | TGTGCCAGCTCACCAGGTACGGGTACTGAAGCTTTCTTT
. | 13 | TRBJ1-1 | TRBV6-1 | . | CASSWDLNTEAFF | TGTGCCAGCAGTTGGGACTTGAACACTGAAGCTTTCTTT
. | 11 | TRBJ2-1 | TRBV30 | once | CAWKAEFAQFF | TGTGCCTGGAAAGCGGAATTCGCGCAGTTCTTC
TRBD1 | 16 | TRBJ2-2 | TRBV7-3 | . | CASSSGTGWNTGELFF | TGTGCCAGCAGCTCCGGGACAGGGTGGAACACCGGGGAGCTGTTTTTT
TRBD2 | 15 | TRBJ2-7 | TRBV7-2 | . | CASSPPGLAGEEQYF | TGTGCCAGCAGCCCACCGGGACTAGCGGGAGAGGAGCAGTACTTC
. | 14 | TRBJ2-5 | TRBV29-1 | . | CSVGLGQGGETQYF | TGCAGCGTTGGTCTAGGGCAGGGAGGCGAGACCCAGTACTTC
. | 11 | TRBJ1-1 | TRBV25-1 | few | CASSGDRQTFF | TGTGCCAGCAGCGGGGACCGACAGACTTTCTTT
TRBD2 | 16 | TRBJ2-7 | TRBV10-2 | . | CASSGSGTSGSYEQYF | TGCGCCAGCTCGGGATCGGGGACTAGCGGCTCCTACGAGCAGTACTTC
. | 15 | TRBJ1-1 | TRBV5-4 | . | CASSLAPEMNTEAFF | TGTGCCAGCAGCTTGGCTCCAGAGATGAACACTGAAGCTTTCTTT
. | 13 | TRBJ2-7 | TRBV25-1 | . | CASSDRGSYEQYF | TGTGCCAGCAGTGACAGAGGCAGCTACGAGCAGTACTTC
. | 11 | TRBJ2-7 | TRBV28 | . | CASSLGLEQYF | TGTGCCAGCAGTTTAGGGCTCGAGCAGTACTTC
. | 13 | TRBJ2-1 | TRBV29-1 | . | CSVVGGPYNEQFF | TGCAGCGTTGTTGGAGGACCCTACAATGAGCAGTTCTTC
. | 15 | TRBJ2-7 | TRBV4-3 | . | CASSQSHSGAYEQYF | TGCGCCAGCAGCCAATCACATAGCGGTGCCTACGAGCAGTACTTC
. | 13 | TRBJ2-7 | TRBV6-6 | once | CASTLGQQYEQYF | TGTGCCAGCACTCTTGGACAGCAGTACGAGCAGTACTTC
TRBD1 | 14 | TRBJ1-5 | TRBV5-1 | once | CASSLGDRGQPQHF | TGCGCCAGCAGCTTGGGGGACAGAGGTCAGCCCCAGCATTTT
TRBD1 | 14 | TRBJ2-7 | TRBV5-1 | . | CASSPGQGGYEQYF | TGCGCCAGCAGCCCGGGACAGGGGGGGTACGAGCAGTACTTC
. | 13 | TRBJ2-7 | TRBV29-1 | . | CSVEEDSPYEQYF | TGCAGCGTTGAAGAGGACAGTCCCTACGAGCAGTACTTC